This TCR beta chain was identified during a study of cytotoxic CD8 clonotypes in ibrutinib-treated CLL. V lost 6 bases and J 2 bases, leaving 11 bases between the germline ends. Per germline, CDR1 MNHEY and CDR2 SVGAGI. The CDR3 extends over 14 amino acids. Only one count was recorded for this clone. The same CDR3 is also encoded by other DNA sequences in this sample. Method: immunoSEQ multiplex PCR; TCRdb's copy keeps in-frame clones and lacks some. Altogether 250,000 to 350,000 clones are present, about 72% being singletons, with the ten largest covering about 5.8%. The chain combines TRBV6-5 with TRBJ1-5; maybe TRBD1 (6 bases). The sequencing here drew on PBMCs, taken at disease progression, from a patient treated with ibrutinib. The TCR comes from a human donor with chronic lymphocytic leukemia. The CDR3 DNA is TGTGCCAGCAGACCGGGACAAGGCAATCAGCCCCAGCATTTT. It yields the protein CASRPGQGNQPQHF.